Presented here are 22 T cell receptor beta chains from one specimen sequenced in a study of cytomegalovirus exposure and HLA in healthy donors. PCR primers comprised 60 Vbeta and 13 Jbeta primers. Clones were sequenced by immunoSEQ multiplex PCR, and TCRdb holds only the in-frame ones, with some missing. In the table there are some 100,000 clones, roughly 83% of which are singletons. The source material was PBMCs. The receptors were sampled from a male donor in good health and CMV-seropositive.

V usage is TRBV9 and J usage is TRBJ1-2; D may be TRBD1 (6 bases). CDR1 and CDR2 (germline): SGDLS, YYNGEE. This CDR3 is 13 amino acids long. V was shortened by 6 bases and J by 3 bases, with 12 bases between the two germline ends. The CDR3 reads CASNEGGYYGYTF. The DNA for the CDR3 is TGTGCCAGCAACGAAGGGGGTTACTATGGCTACACCTTC.

V and J are TRBV6-5 and TRBJ2-7; tentatively, D is TRBD2 (6 bases). CDR1 and CDR2 from the germline V gene are MNHEY and SVGAGI. The CDR3 covers 13 residues. V was shortened by 5 bases and J by 4 bases, with 12 bases between the two germline ends. The CDR3 loop is CASSTGVHYEQYF. CDR3 DNA: TGTGCCAGCAGTACGGGGGTTCATTACGAGCAGTACTTC.

In its sample, this clone was seen a few times. The rearrangement links TRBV5-5 to TRBJ2-7; 9 nucleotides line up with TRBD1. Germline V gives CDR1 SGHKS, CDR2 YYEKEE (reference sequence). The V segment lost 1 base and the J segment 1 base; nucleotides outside the gene matches: 3. CDR3 length: 15 residues. The CDR3 bases are TGTGCCAGCAGCTTGATACAGGGGGCTTCCTACGAGCAGTACTTC. Its protein product is CASSLIQGASYEQYF.

V gene TRBV15 combines with J gene TRBJ2-7; 9 bases are shared with TRBD1. This CDR3 has 14 residues. Trimming took 3 bases from V and 5 from J; bases not matched to a gene: 5. The germline gives CDR1 LNHNV, CDR2 YYDKDF (reference sequence). CDR3 nucleotide sequence: TGTGCCACCAGCAGGGGACAGGGTTTGAACGAGCAGTACTTC. Its translation is CATSRGQGLNEQYF.

The J gene is TRBJ2-2, the V gene TRBV4-3, with 8 bases matching TRBD2. This CDR3 is built from 17 residues. V lost 2 bases and J lost 2; bases outside the gene matches: 7. Germline V CDR1 and CDR2: LGHNA, YSLEER. CDR3 sequence: CASSQSSAGANTGELFF. The CDR3 bases are TGCGCCAGCAGCCAATCCTCAGCGGGGGCCAACACCGGGGAGCTGTTTTTT.

In this sample, this clone turned up many times. The chain has TRBV4-2 and TRBJ2-2, with D maybe TRBD2 (6 bases). Trimming removed 0 bases at V and 6 bases at J, with 20 bases between. The CDR3 runs to 18 residues. The germline gives CDR1 LGHNA, CDR2 YNFKEQ. CDR3 loop: CASSQDRPGTPVAGELFF. The CDR3 DNA sequence: TGTGCCAGCAGCCAAGATCGCCCCGGGACTCCCGTCGCCGGGGAGCTGTTTTTT.

V and J are TRBV2 and TRBJ2-5, with a possible D match to TRBD2 (5 bases). Germline V gives CDR1 SNHLY, CDR2 FYNNEI. The CDR3 has 15 amino acids. The V gene lost 5 bases and the J gene lost 5 bases, with 18 bases spanning the gap. CDR3 sequence: CASSPRTGRGETQYF. CDR3 sequence (DNA): TGTGCCAGCAGTCCCCGGACTGGGCGAGGGGAGACCCAGTACTTC.

The chain has TRBV5-1 and TRBJ2-1; 8 nucleotides line up with TRBD1. The CDR3 runs to 15 residues. The ends lost 4 bases at V and 5 bases at J; junction bases unmatched: 8. CDR1 is SGHRS, CDR2 YFSETQ, per germline. This chain's CDR3 is CASSPDRGAHNEQFF. CDR3 DNA: TGCGCCAGCAGCCCCGACAGGGGCGCCCACAATGAGCAGTTCTTC.

This sequence joins TRBV4-1 and TRBJ1-6; 9 nucleotides match TRBD1. V was pared by 3 bases and J by 6 bases, with 6 bases of the junction left unmatched. The CDR3 is 16 residues long. Germline V gives CDR1 MGHRA, CDR2 YSYEKL. As DNA, the CDR3 is TGCGCCAGCAGCCAGCGGGGGACAGGGCTTAATTCACCCCTCCACTTT. This encodes CASSQRGTGLNSPLHF.

V usage is TRBV29-1 and J usage is TRBJ1-2; a possible D gene is TRBD1 (6 bases). This CDR3 contains 12 residues. The germline V gene has CDR1 SQVTM and CDR2 ANQGSEA. Trimming removed 7 bases from V and 8 bases from J, with 17 bases in between. The CDR3 here is CSGTGTRGGYTF. CDR3 in DNA: TGCAGCGGAACCGGGACAAGGGGCGGCTACACCTTC.

The chain carries TRBV7-2 and TRBJ2-2; TRBD2 agrees at 11 bases. Trimming cost V 2 bases and J 1 base; bases outside gene matches: 6. This CDR3 spans 18 amino acids. Germline CDR1 and CDR2: SGHTA and FQGNSA. This CDR3 reads CASSLLAGGPGNTGELFF. In DNA, the CDR3 is TGTGCCAGCAGCTTACTAGCGGGGGGCCCTGGGAACACCGGGGAGCTGTTTTTT.

The DNA for the CDR3 is TGTGCCAGCTCACCCCCAGGAAACTCTGGGGCCAACGTCCTGACTTTC. Protein product: CASSPPGNSGANVLTF. V is TRBV18 and J is TRBJ2-6; D is ambiguous. The V end was cut by 3 bases, the J end by 0 bases, with 9 bases between. Germline-derived CDR1 and CDR2 are KGHSH and LQKENI. This CDR3 spans 16 amino acids.

The chain has TRBV5-1 and TRBJ2-7, with D possibly matching TRBD2 (5 bases). Trimming took off 0 bases at V and 6 bases at J, with 13 bases between the two ends. CDR3 size: 14 residues. The germline gives CDR1 SGHRS, CDR2 YFSETQ. The CDR3 spells CASSLARPEGEQYF. In nucleotides, the CDR3 is TGCGCCAGCAGCTTGGCCCGACCCGAGGGCGAGCAGTACTTC. Complete variable domain (other parts from reference TRBV5-1 and TRBJ2-7): KAGVTQTPRYLIKTRGQQVTLSCSPISGHRSVSWYQQTPGQGLQFLFEYFSETQRNKGNFPGRFSGRQFSNSRSEMNVSTLELGDSALYLCASSLARPEGEQYFGPGTRLTVT.

This clone was observed a handful of times. V usage is TRBV19 and J usage is TRBJ1-1, with D possibly matching TRBD1 (5 bases). This CDR3 is built from 16 residues. V was cut by 4 bases and J by 4 bases, with 19 bases left in between. Germline V gene sequence: CDR1 LNHDA, CDR2 SQIVND (reference sequence). The CDR3 DNA follows: TGTGCCAGTAGTACCCAGGGTGCGCTATCCGGCACTGAAGCTTTCTTT. Amino acids: CASSTQGALSGTEAFF.

There are a few counts of this clone. V is TRBV5-1 and J is TRBJ2-7, with 7 nucleotides matching TRBD1. The trim removed 0 bases at V and 3 bases at J, leaving 6 bases unmatched. The germline V gene has CDR1 SGHRS and CDR2 YFSETQ. There are 15 residues in the CDR3. The CDR3 loop reads CASSLGPGQNYEQYF. The CDR3 nucleotides are TGCGCCAGCAGCTTGGGGCCGGGACAGAACTACGAGCAGTACTTC.

V usage is TRBV5-6 and J usage is TRBJ1-1; 10 bases are a match to TRBD1. Germline-derived CDR1 and CDR2 are SGHDT and YYEEEE. CDR3 length equals 15 residues. The trim removed 4 bases at V and 1 base at J, leaving 4 bases unmatched. The CDR3 loop is CASSGQGGRNTEAFF. The CDR3 DNA sequence: TGTGCCAGCAGCGGACAGGGGGGTCGGAACACTGAAGCTTTCTTT.

This clone was observed a few times. V usage is TRBV9 and J usage is TRBJ1-2, with a possible D match to TRBD1 (6 bases). The CDR3 is 13 amino acids. With 4 bases removed from V and 8 bases from J, the gap between germline ends came to 15 bases. Germline V lookup: CDR1 SGDLS, CDR2 YYNGEE. CDR3 DNA sequence: TGTGCCAGCAGCCAAACAGGGTGGGAGGGCTACACCTTC. Encoded protein: CASSQTGWEGYTF.

The chain recombines TRBV5-6 with TRBJ1-1; D is uncertain. CDR1 is SGHDT and CDR2 is YYEEEE in the germline V gene. The CDR3 sequence is 15 residues long. Trimming removed 4 bases from V and 1 base from J, with 14 bases in between. The CDR3: CASSPRGSPNTEAFF. CDR3 bases: TGTGCCAGCAGCCCGAGAGGGTCCCCGAACACTGAAGCTTTCTTT.

This rearrangement joins TRBV5-6 to TRBJ1-5, with TRBD1 matching 9 bases. The germline V gene encodes CDR1 SGHDT and CDR2 YYEEEE. This CDR3 spans 15 amino acids. V trimming: 2 bases; J trimming: 3 bases; junction bases outside the gene matches: 3. The CDR3 protein is CASSFGTGINQPQHF. CDR3 coding DNA: TGTGCCAGCAGCTTCGGGACAGGGATCAATCAGCCCCAGCATTTT.

This chain connects TRBV28 to TRBJ1-5, with 7 nucleotides matching TRBD1. With V trimmed by 9 bases and J by 7 bases, 6 bases remained unmatched. The CDR3 spans 12 residues. Germline V CDR1 and CDR2: MDHEN, SYDVKM. The CDR3 protein is CASQGVRQPQHF. In nucleotides, the CDR3 is TGTGCCAGTCAGGGGGTTAGACAGCCCCAGCATTTT.

The chain employs TRBV5-1 and TRBJ1-1; D not certain. The CDR3 spans 13 residues. Trimming cost V 2 bases and J 1 base, with 6 bases left between them. Germline assignment: CDR1 SGHRS and CDR2 YFSETQ. As DNA, the CDR3 is TGCGCCAGCAGCTTCACAGAGAACACTGAAGCTTTCTTT. Its protein product is CASSFTENTEAFF.

This rearrangement joins TRBV5-1 to TRBJ2-6, with 7 bases fitting TRBD2. V shed 2 bases and J 11 bases; nucleotides not matched to a gene: 1. Looked up from germline, CDR1 is SGHRS and CDR2 is YFSETQ. This CDR3 is built from 12 residues. CDR3 protein: CASSFAGDVLTF. The CDR3 DNA is TGCGCCAGCAGCTTCGCGGGGGACGTCCTGACTTTC.